A selection of T cell receptor beta chains follows, all from one sample in a study of cytomegalovirus exposure and HLA in healthy donors. Assay: immunoSEQ multiplex PCR; the TCRdb copy retains only in-frame clones and omits some. Among 200,000 to 250,000 clones listed, approximately 79% were seen once. Input material: PBMCs. The receptor source for this set is a girl aged 2-10 years in good health and CMV-seronegative. CDR3s include the opening cysteine and the closing phenylalanine or tryptophan. The D gene is left open where the match is weak. The listing skips clone size in some rows; elsewhere it reads once, few, many or a size class.

v_gene,abundance,j_gene,d_gene,CDR3aa,CDR3nt
TRBV4-1,-,TRBJ2-2,-,CASSYLELETGELFF,TGCGCCAGCAGCTACTTAGAATTGGAGACCGGGGAGCTGTTTTTT
TRBV5-6,-,TRBJ1-2,TRBD1,CASSLAGTGGGYTF,TGTGCCAGCAGCTTGGCCGGGACAGGGGGCGGCTACACCTTC
TRBV27,few,TRBJ2-7,TRBD1,CASSPGQGLSYEQYF,TGTGCCAGCAGTCCCGGACAGGGCCTCTCCTACGAGCAGTACTTC
TRBV5-6,-,TRBJ1-5,TRBD1,CASSLGQGIQPQHF,TGTGCCAGCAGCTTGGGACAGGGAATACAGCCCCAGCATTTT
TRBV6-1,-,TRBJ2-5,-,CASSEELDQETQYF,TGTGCCAGCAGCGAAGAACTAGACCAAGAGACCCAGTACTTC
TRBV5-1,-,TRBJ2-2,-,CASSFLGDTELFF,TGCGCCAGCAGCTTTTTGGGCGATACCGAGCTGTTTTTT
TRBV2,few,TRBJ2-7,-,CASKRGIEQYF,TGTGCCAGCAAACGAGGGATCGAGCAGTACTTC
TRBV6-5,few,TRBJ1-1,-,CASSYEGVPKAEAFF,TGTGCCAGCAGTTACGAAGGGGTGCCCAAGGCTGAAGCTTTCTTT
TRBV5-5,few,TRBJ2-5,-,CASSSGGEETQYF,TGTGCCAGCAGCTCCGGCGGGGAAGAGACCCAGTACTTC
TRBV7-9,-,TRBJ1-2,-,CASSFFPTGFTF,TGTGCCAGCAGCTTTTTCCCAACCGGGTTCACCTTC
TRBV18,few,TRBJ2-5,TRBD2,CASSPGLAGVQETQYF,TGTGCCAGCTCACCCGGACTAGCGGGAGTTCAAGAGACCCAGTACTTC
TRBV2,-,TRBJ1-6,-,CASRANSPLHF,TGTGCCAGCAGGGCAAATTCACCCCTCCACTTT
TRBV6-1,-,TRBJ2-1,-,CASSDPPGPNNEQFF,TGTGCCAGCAGTGACCCACCAGGGCCAAACAATGAGCAGTTCTTC